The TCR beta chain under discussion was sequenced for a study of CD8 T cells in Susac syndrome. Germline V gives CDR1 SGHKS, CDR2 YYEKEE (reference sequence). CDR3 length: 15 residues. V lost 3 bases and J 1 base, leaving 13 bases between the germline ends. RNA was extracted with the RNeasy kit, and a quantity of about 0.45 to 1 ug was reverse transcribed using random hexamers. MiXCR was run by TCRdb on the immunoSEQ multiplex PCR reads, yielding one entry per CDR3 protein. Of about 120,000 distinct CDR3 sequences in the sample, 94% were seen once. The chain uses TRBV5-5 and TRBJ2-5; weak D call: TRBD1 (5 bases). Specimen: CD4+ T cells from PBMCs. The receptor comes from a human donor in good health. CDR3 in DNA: TGTGCCAGCAGCTCAACAACAGGCTTCCAAGAGACCCAGTACTTC. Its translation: CASSSTTGFQETQYF.